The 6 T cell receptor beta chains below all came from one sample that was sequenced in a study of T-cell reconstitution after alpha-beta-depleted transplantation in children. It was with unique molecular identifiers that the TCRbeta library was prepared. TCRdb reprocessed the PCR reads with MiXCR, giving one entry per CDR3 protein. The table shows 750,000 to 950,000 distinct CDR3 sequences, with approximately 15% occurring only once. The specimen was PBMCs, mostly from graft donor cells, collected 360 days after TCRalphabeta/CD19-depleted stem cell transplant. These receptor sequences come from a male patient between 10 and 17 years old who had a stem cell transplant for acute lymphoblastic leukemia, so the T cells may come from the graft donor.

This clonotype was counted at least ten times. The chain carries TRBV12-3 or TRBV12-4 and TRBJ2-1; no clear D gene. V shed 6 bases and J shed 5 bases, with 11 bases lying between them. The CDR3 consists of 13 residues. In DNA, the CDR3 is TGTGCCAGCAGAATAAACAGAGACAATGAGCAGTTCTTC. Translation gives CASRINRDNEQFF.

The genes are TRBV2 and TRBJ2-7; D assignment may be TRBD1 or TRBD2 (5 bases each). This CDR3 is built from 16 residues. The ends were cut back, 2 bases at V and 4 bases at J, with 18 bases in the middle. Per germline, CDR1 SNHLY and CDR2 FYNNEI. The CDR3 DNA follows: TGTGCCAGCAGTGAACTACAGTGGGGGACCAAATACGAGCAGTACTTC. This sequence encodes CASSELQWGTKYEQYF.

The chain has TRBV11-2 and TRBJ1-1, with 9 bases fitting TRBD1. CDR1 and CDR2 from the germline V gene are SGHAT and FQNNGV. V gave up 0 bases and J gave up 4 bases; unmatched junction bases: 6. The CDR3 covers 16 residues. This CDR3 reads CASSLDPMTGGTEAFF. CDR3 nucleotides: TGTGCCAGCAGCTTAGACCCTATGACAGGGGGCACTGAAGCTTTCTTT.

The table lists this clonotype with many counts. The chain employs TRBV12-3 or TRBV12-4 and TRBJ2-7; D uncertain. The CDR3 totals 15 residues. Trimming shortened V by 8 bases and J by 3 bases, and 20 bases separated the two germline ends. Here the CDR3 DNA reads TGTGCCAGCCGATCAGGACCCATGGGAATCTACGAGCAGTACTTC. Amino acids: CASRSGPMGIYEQYF.

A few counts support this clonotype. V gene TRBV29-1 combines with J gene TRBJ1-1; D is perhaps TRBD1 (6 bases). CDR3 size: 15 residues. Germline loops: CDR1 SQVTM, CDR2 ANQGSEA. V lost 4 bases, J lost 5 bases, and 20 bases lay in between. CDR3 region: CSVVVGARGVTEAFF. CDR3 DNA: TGCAGCGTTGTGGTAGGGGCCAGGGGAGTTACTGAAGCTTTCTTT.

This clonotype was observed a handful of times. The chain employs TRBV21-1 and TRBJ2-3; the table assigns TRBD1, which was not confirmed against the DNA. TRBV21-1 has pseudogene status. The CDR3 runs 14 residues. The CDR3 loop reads CASSSRSPTDTQYF. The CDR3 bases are TGTGCCAGCAGCTCCCGGAGCCCCACAGATACGCAGTATTTT.